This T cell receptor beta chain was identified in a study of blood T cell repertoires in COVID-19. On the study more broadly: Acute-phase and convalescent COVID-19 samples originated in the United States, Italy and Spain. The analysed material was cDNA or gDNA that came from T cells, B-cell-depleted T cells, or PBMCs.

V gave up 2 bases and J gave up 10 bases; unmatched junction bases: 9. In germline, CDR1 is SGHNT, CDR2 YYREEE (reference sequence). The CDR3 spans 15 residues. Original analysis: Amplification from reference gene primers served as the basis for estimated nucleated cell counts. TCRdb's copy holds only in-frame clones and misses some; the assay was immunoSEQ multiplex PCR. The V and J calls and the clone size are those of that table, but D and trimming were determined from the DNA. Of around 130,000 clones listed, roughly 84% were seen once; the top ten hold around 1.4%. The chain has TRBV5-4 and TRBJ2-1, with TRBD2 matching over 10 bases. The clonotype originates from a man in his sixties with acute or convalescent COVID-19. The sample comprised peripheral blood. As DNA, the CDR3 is TGTGCCAGCAGCTTTAAGGCTAGCGGGAGAGGCGAGCAGTTCTTC. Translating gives CASSFKASGRGEQFF.